A selection of T cell receptor beta chains follows, all from one sample in a study of monozygotic twins with cystic fibrosis. The repertoire was sequenced with immunoSEQ multiplex PCR; TCRdb's copy has only in-frame clones and lacks some. The sample lists about 20,000 clones; around 90% were seen once. Material for sequencing was blood. The source is a girl aged 2-10 years with cystic fibrosis. Each CDR3 is given with its conserved first and last residue. The order of the fields is J gene, D gene, clone size, V gene, CDR3 protein, CDR3 DNA. A D gene is named only where the DNA matches it firmly. Only some rows state a clone size, as once, few, many or a class for expanded clones.

TRBJ2-1	NA	few	TRBV4-2	CASSQVAGAANEQFF	TGTGCCAGCAGCCAAGTCGCGGGGGCCGCCAATGAGCAGTTCTTC
TRBJ2-1	TRBD2	NA	TRBV29-1	CIVEGGSSYNEQFF	TGCATCGTTGAGGGCGGGAGTTCCTACAATGAGCAGTTCTTC
TRBJ1-3	NA	once	TRBV30	CAWSASGDTIYF	TGTGCCTGGAGTGCCTCGGGAGACACCATATATTTT
TRBJ1-1	NA	NA	TRBV19	CASSIAGEVNTEAFF	TGTGCCAGTAGTATAGCTGGAGAGGTGAACACTGAAGCTTTCTTT
TRBJ2-5	NA	NA	TRBV28	CASSLKGLMETQYF	TGTGCCAGCAGTTTGAAAGGGCTCATGGAGACCCAGTACTTC
TRBJ1-1	NA	NA	TRBV29-1	CSVVDTMNTEAFF	TGCAGCGTTGTAGACACGATGAACACTGAAGCTTTCTTT
TRBJ1-5	NA	once	TRBV7-2	CASSPTGAWGNQPQHF	TGTGCCAGCAGCCCCACCGGGGCCTGGGGCAATCAGCCCCAGCATTTT
TRBJ2-1	TRBD2	NA	TRBV28	CASSSLAGRDNEQFF	TGTGCCAGCAGTTCACTAGCGGGACGCGACAATGAGCAGTTCTTC
TRBJ2-7	TRBD2	once	TRBV28	CASSPSGSMSYEQYF	TGTGCCAGCAGTCCTAGCGGGAGTATGTCCTACGAGCAGTACTTC
TRBJ2-3	NA	NA	TRBV7-6	CASSGRSGTDTQYF	TGTGCCAGCAGCGGAAGGTCTGGGACAGATACGCAGTATTTT
TRBJ1-3	NA	NA	TRBV30	CAWKGSGNTIYF	TGTGCCTGGAAGGGCTCTGGAAACACCATATATTTT
TRBJ2-2	TRBD2	once	TRBV19	CASSIYGTSGGTGELFF	TGTGCCAGTAGTATATATGGGACTAGCGGGGGCACCGGGGAGCTGTTTTTT
TRBJ2-2	TRBD1	NA	TRBV6-5	CASSSRTGVTGELFF	TGTGCCAGCAGTAGCCGGACAGGGGTAACCGGGGAGCTGTTTTTT
TRBJ1-1	NA	NA	TRBV11-2	CASSSYIRVRYTEAFF	TGTGCCAGCAGCTCTTACATCAGGGTTAGGTACACTGAAGCTTTCTTT
TRBJ1-2	TRBD1	NA	TRBV30	CAWAVLLITGDYGYTF	TGTGCCTGGGCCGTCCTCCTTATTACAGGGGACTATGGCTACACCTTC
TRBJ2-2	TRBD2	NA	TRBV27	CASSLTSGRKRGTGELFF	TGTGCCAGCAGTTTAACTAGCGGGAGAAAAAGAGGCACCGGGGAGCTGTTTTTT
TRBJ2-7	NA	NA	TRBV11-3	CASSLGPGSYEQYF	TGTGCCAGCAGCTTAGGACCAGGGAGCTACGAGCAGTACTTC
TRBJ2-3	TRBD1	NA	TRBV7-9	CASSSTSQQGVTDTQYF	TGTGCCAGCAGCTCGACCTCGCAACAGGGGGTAACAGATACGCAGTATTTT
TRBJ2-3	TRBD1	once	TRBV30	CAWMTGWDTQYF	TGTGCCTGGATGACAGGGTGGGATACGCAGTATTTT
TRBJ1-5	NA	few	TRBV6-5	CASSRIVNQPQHF	TGTGCCAGCAGTAGGATTGTCAATCAGCCCCAGCATTTT
TRBJ2-3	NA	NA	TRBV4-1	CASSQDEARGTDTQYF	TGCGCCAGCAGCCAAGATGAGGCACGAGGCACAGATACGCAGTATTTT
TRBJ1-4	NA	NA	TRBV5-6	CASSFGFWRIWSGGEKLFF	TGTGCCAGCAGCTTCGGTTTTTGGAGGATTTGGTCCGGCGGTGAAAAACTGTTTTTT
TRBJ2-7	NA	NA	TRBV6-1	CASLLTGVPSYEQYF	TGTGCCAGCTTGTTGACGGGGGTGCCCTCCTACGAGCAGTACTTC
TRBJ1-1	NA	NA	TRBV20-1	CSCVLNTEAFF	TGCAGTTGCGTACTGAACACTGAAGCTTTCTTT
TRBJ2-1	NA	NA	TRBV30	CALQLRTSTRTEQFF	TGTGCCCTGCAACTACGCACTAGCACTCGGACTGAGCAGTTCTTC
TRBJ2-2	NA	NA	TRBV7-6	CASSSHGSAAAAGELFF	TGTGCCAGCAGCTCCCATGGCTCGGCCGCCGCGGCCGGGGAGCTGTTTTTT
TRBJ1-1	NA	few	TRBV4-1	CASSQGTNTEAFF	TGCGCCAGCAGCCAAGGGACGAACACTGAAGCTTTCTTT
TRBJ1-5	NA	NA	TRBV15	CATSRGWDQPQHF	TGTGCCACCAGCCGCGGGTGGGATCAGCCCCAGCATTTT